The following is a T cell receptor (beta chain) sequence with its context. Its antigen is still unknown. The sample holds no much larger clone one base away, and base qualities are not on file. This sample stems from a study of tumor-infiltrating lymphocytes in primary liver carcinoma (dated by TCRdb to 2015 to 2018). Background for the entire study: Of the five patients, three men and two women aged 30 to 69 years, four had hepatocellular carcinoma and one had combined HCC and intrahepatic cholangiocarcinoma. TCRbeta repertoire sequencing covered some 35 specimens from 5 patients: 25 or so tumor regions, 5 adjacent noncancerous liver tissues and 5 peripheral blood samples. The five patients had tumors staged T1-T3 N0M0, with maximum diameters ranging from about 4.2 to 10 cm. To link TCRbeta repertoire diversity to the local molecular phenotype, the 20 to 25 tumor region samples were profiled with Agilent mRNA microarrays. High reproducibility was observed for the technical replicate repertoires, with mean shared-clone rates around 0.9 and correlation coefficients above 0.98. Each sample produced roughly 3.65 to 8 million productive TCRbeta reads, and read depth showed no significant difference between tissue types. For each liver tumor, the study sampled five regions along with adjacent normal tissue and blood, and applied TCRbeta repertoire sequencing, expression microarrays and whole-exome sequencing.

Total RNA and DNA were co-extracted from about 20-30 mg of bulk tissue with the AllPrep DNA/RNA mini kit, without cell sorting. Four to six patients with histopathologically diagnosed primary liver carcinoma underwent surgical resection in China between November 2015 and 2016. Chronic HBV infection was present in the patients, and the patients were treatment-naive at sampling. Five spatially separated regions were sampled from each tumor: the superior, inferior, left-lateral and right-lateral poles, plus the tumor centre. According to histology, viable tumor cells made up more than 85% of every tumor sample. Pieces of fresh tumor and adjacent tissue were cut in half, with one half kept in RNAlater at -80 degrees C and the other half sent for histology. A constant-region primer and ProtoScript II reverse transcriptase were used to reverse-transcribe TCRbeta-specific cDNA from approximately 550 ng total RNA. Three nested multiplex PCR rounds, following a slightly modified ARM-PCR procedure, were used to build the TCRbeta libraries. Multiplex TRBV1-TRBV30 forward primers and a Cbeta reverse primer were used in the first two PCR rounds, each of which was run for approximately 9 cycles. Sample barcodes and Illumina adapters were added in a final 25-cycle PCR using Deep VentR polymerase. Before sequencing, amplicons of 200-500 bp were purified from gel using a QIAquick gel extraction kit. TCRbeta amplicons were sequenced on an Illumina HiSeq 2500 with 250-bp paired-end reads. From the authors' description of their analysis: Reads were quality-trimmed with Trimmomatic v0.33, and paired reads were merged with FLASH v1.2.11 to recover full CDR3 sequences. V, D and J germline segments were assigned to the rearranged TCRbeta sequences using MiGEC v1.2.1b. VDJtools v1.0.0 computed clonotype statistics and Shannon-Wiener diversity indices. To reduce sampling bias, subsequent analyses other than the diversity analysis used only the 250 most abundant clonotypes in each sample. TCRdb reanalyzed the raw reads on its own, using fastp at Q25 for trimming and MiXCR for clone calling, and kept in-frame beta chains. When rows share a CDR3 protein, they turn into one entry using the most common DNA and genes. TCRdb's processing, not the authors', yielded these V and J calls. Here the sample has 40,000 to 60,000 distinct CDR3 sequences; 71% occur a single time. The biggest ten clones account for 25% to 35% of the sample.

The CDR3 covers 15 residues, taking in both the cysteine and the phenylalanine. CDR3 DNA is the only sequence kept; it has 45 bases, read in frame from the first base. Trimming takes 9 bases from V and 4 bases from J, and the germline ends sit 18 bases apart. The germline V gene sets CDR1 to SGHAT and CDR2 to FQNNGV. Results and caveats for the whole study, not just this receptor: Just about 8-24% of top clones turned up in all five regions of a tumor, which suggests spatial heterogeneity among tumor-infiltrating T cells. Only 4 or 5 patients were included in the study, and the authors note that the findings should be validated in a larger study. Repertoire overlap was higher between tumor regions (mean roughly 35%) than tumor-adjacent (around 17%) or tumor-blood (approximately 15%) pairs, consistent with antigen-driven expansion. The top 250 clones made up a significantly larger repertoire fraction in tumors than in blood (p = 0.039). Since the samples were bulk and unsorted, there was no way to compare CD4+ and CD8+ T cell repertoires. Only the TCR beta chain was sequenced, so true repertoire diversity is likely underestimated because unpaired alpha chains were not captured.

Sequencing was done on a sample of liver tumor tissue from sampling region 5. The intended sense of this specimen's cell subset or site label: tumor region T5, tumor centre. Here the chain combines TRBV11-2 and TRBJ2-2; TRBD2 is a possible D gene, resting on 5 matching bases. The receptor was isolated from a man aged 40-49 years with primary liver carcinoma and hepatitis B virus infection. The CDR3 region has the sequence CASSSVGRGTGELFF. The DNA is as follows: TGTGCCAGTAGTTCAGTCGGACGGGGCACCGGGGAGCTGTTTTTT.